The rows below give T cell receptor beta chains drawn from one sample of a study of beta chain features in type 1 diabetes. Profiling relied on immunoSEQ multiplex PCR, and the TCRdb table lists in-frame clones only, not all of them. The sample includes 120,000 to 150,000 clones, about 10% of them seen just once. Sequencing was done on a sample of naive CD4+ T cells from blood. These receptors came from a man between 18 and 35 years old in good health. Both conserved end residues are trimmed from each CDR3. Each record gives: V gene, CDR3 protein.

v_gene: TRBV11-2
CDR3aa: ASSFTIGGTMYEQY

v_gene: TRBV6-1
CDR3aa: ASSPGTNNYGYT

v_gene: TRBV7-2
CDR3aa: ASSNPSYGYT

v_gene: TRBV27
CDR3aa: ASSPFSRGGAVGELF

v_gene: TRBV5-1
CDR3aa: ASSLNRGAQPQH

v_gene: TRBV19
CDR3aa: ASSLLNSRGGETQY

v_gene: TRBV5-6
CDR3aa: ASSVKTTMNTEAF

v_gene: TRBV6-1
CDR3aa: ASRVQGSNQPQH

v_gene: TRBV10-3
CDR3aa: AISEQTGAPGETQY

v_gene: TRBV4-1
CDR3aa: ASSQDLRAAKNIQY

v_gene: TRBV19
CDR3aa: ASSIRGQGRQY

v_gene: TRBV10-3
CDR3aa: VTSGGGANEQF

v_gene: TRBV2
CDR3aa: ASSPQGPRNSPLH

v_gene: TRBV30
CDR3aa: AWSLRQSYGYT

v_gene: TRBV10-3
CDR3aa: AISVTDTDTQY